This TCR beta chain emerged from a study of human T cells and chemical hapten exposure. At the level of the study: Skin on the upper inner arm, about 2 cm by about 2 cm in size, was sensitized with 2% DPC. Mostly female patients had alopecia areata, totalis or universalis. TCR yields per sample varied, mainly owing to small pooled library volume differences. General study findings and limits: Relative to control repertoires, expanded TCRs gave rise to significantly more large CDR3 similarity clusters.

The sample's time point: patch test 1, 2 weeks after DPC sensitization. Treatment given: therapeutic diphenylcyclopropenone sensitization with weekly scalp DPC. With V trimmed by 2 bases and J by 1 base, 5 bases remained unmatched. Germline-derived CDR1 and CDR2 are SGHNT and YYREEE (reference sequence). The CDR3 has 16 residues. This clonotype showed up just a few times. As yet, its antigen is unknown. TCRdb re-analysed the RACE reads in MiXCR, keeping a single row per CDR3 protein. This sample carries tens of thousands of distinct CDR3 sequences, about 9% of them seen once, and the ten largest clones take 13%.

The receptor comes from a woman in her 40s with alopecia areata. Some clones in this sample may be carry-over from other donors' samples. V is TRBV5-4 and J is TRBJ2-2, with 7 bases matching TRBD1. The starting material was whole blood, obtained in connection with sensitization to the hapten diphenylcyclopropenone (DPC). DNA for the CDR3: TGTGCCAGCAGCTTATTACAGGGGCTGAACACCGGGGAGCTGTTTTTT. Protein: CASSLLQGLNTGELFF.